This is a list of T cell receptor beta chains from one sample in a study of cytomegalovirus exposure and HLA in healthy donors. Sequencing used immunoSEQ multiplex PCR; TCRdb keeps in-frame clones, though not all of them. Counted here are about 130,000 clones, over 90% occurring once; the ten biggest clones make up less than 1.5%. The sample was PBMCs. These receptors all stem from a woman between 18 and 30 years old in good health and CMV-seronegative. CDR3s include the opening cysteine and the closing phenylalanine or tryptophan. Fields, in order: J gene, clone size, D gene, V gene, CDR3 protein, CDR3 DNA. A D gene is named only where the DNA matches it firmly. Rows may omit the clone size; those that give it use once, few, many or a size class.

TRBJ2-3 - - TRBV5-1 CASSLEGDYSTDTQYF TGCGCCAGCAGCTTGGAGGGGGACTACAGCACAGATACGCAGTATTTT
TRBJ2-3 - TRBD1 TRBV11-1 CASSKPGQLTDTQYF TGTGCCAGCAGCAAGCCGGGACAGTTGACAGATACGCAGTATTTT
TRBJ1-5 - - TRBV7-2 CASSRTARNQPQHF TGTGCCAGCAGCAGAACAGCACGCAATCAGCCCCAGCATTTT
TRBJ1-5 - - TRBV19 CASSASGRSNQPQHF TGTGCCAGTAGTGCCTCAGGTAGGAGCAATCAGCCCCAGCATTTT
TRBJ1-4 - TRBD1 TRBV5-1 CASSPGQVGPNEKLFF TGCGCCAGCAGCCCGGGACAGGTGGGGCCTAATGAAAAACTGTTTTTT
TRBJ1-2 - - TRBV9 CASSVGGGGSDYGYTF TGTGCCAGCAGCGTGGGAGGGGGGGGGTCAGATTATGGCTACACCTTC
TRBJ1-1 - TRBD1 TRBV4-1 CASSQDRGTGTAFF TGCGCCAGCAGCCAAGATCGGGGGACAGGGACAGCTTTCTTT
TRBJ2-7 - TRBD2 TRBV28 CASSSASPSGPSYEQYF TGTGCCAGCAGTTCGGCCTCCCCTAGCGGACCTTCCTACGAGCAGTACTTC
TRBJ2-7 - TRBD2 TRBV4-2 CASSQDWLAGDYEQYF TGTGCCAGCAGCCAAGATTGGTTAGCGGGAGACTACGAGCAGTACTTC
TRBJ2-3 - - TRBV5-1 CASSPGGAVSTDTQYF TGCGCCAGCAGCCCCGGCGGAGCCGTTAGCACAGATACGCAGTATTTT
TRBJ2-5 once TRBD2 TRBV28 CASKTSMGEETQYF TGTGCCAGCAAGACTAGCATGGGGGAAGAGACCCAGTACTTC
TRBJ2-7 - - TRBV5-1 CASSTAGQSYEQYF TGCGCCAGCAGCACGGCCGGACAGTCCTACGAGCAGTACTTC
TRBJ2-1 - TRBD2 TRBV28 CASSPGATSDYNEQFF TGTGCCAGCAGTCCAGGGGCGACTAGCGACTACAATGAGCAGTTCTTC
TRBJ1-1 - TRBD1 TRBV5-1 CASSLTGSRNTEAFF TGCGCCAGCAGCCTGACAGGGTCCAGGAACACTGAAGCTTTCTTT
TRBJ2-1 - - TRBV19 CASSDQGPFRPNEQFF TGTGCCAGTAGTGACCAGGGGCCCTTTCGGCCAAATGAGCAGTTCTTC
TRBJ1-2 - - TRBV30 CAWNRANYGYTF TGTGCCTGGAACAGGGCTAACTATGGCTACACCTTC
TRBJ1-6 - - TRBV7-3 CASSLNTGGYFSPLHF TGTGCCAGCAGTTTAAATACCGGGGGGTATTTTTCACCCCTCCACTTT
TRBJ1-1 - - TRBV7-9 CASSFRGGETEAFF TGTGCCAGCAGCTTTAGGGGGGGTGAAACTGAAGCTTTCTTT
TRBJ2-7 - TRBD1 TRBV29-1 CSVLSGTGLGEQYF TGCAGCGTTCTCTCCGGGACAGGCCTTGGTGAGCAGTACTTC
TRBJ1-4 - TRBD1 TRBV7-9 CASSLGAGGLYEKLFF TGTGCCAGCAGCTTAGGGGCAGGGGGACTTTATGAAAAACTGTTTTTT
TRBJ2-5 - TRBD1 TRBV7-6 CASSWKGQGEETQYF TGTGCCAGCAGCTGGAAGGGACAGGGGGAAGAGACCCAGTACTTC
TRBJ1-2 - TRBD1 TRBV19 CASSPGTAYGYTF TGTGCCAGTAGCCCCGGGACAGCCTATGGCTACACCTTC
TRBJ2-5 - - TRBV9 CASSVVSGQWETQYF TGTGCCAGCAGCGTAGTATCAGGACAATGGGAGACCCAGTACTTC
TRBJ1-1 - TRBD1 TRBV5-4 CASTSGTGGLGTEAFF TGTGCCAGCACCTCCGGGACAGGGGGGCTCGGCACTGAAGCTTTCTTT
TRBJ1-2 - TRBD1 TRBV28 CASSSPGGQYGYTF TGTGCCAGCAGTTCCCCAGGGGGACAATATGGCTACACCTTC
TRBJ2-1 - TRBD1 TRBV5-4 CASSFLSEDRGSDEQFF TGTGCCAGCAGCTTCCTATCAGAGGACAGGGGGTCCGATGAGCAGTTCTTC
TRBJ1-1 - TRBD1 TRBV28 CASRSRDSLNTEAFF TGTGCCAGCAGAAGCCGGGACAGCTTGAACACTGAAGCTTTCTTT
TRBJ2-1 - - TRBV19 CASRQGGLPFF TGTGCCAGTAGGCAGGGAGGCCTCCCGTTCTTC
TRBJ2-1 - TRBD2 TRBV7-2 CASSPGRVGEQFF TGTGCCAGCAGCCCGGGGAGGGTCGGTGAGCAGTTCTTC
TRBJ2-1 once - TRBV11-1 CASSLGRTVNEQFF TGTGCCAGCAGCTTAGGTAGAACGGTGAATGAGCAGTTCTTC
TRBJ2-7 - - TRBV6-1 CATYQGSLRYEQYF TGTGCCACCTACCAGGGATCTCTCCGCTACGAGCAGTACTTC
TRBJ1-2 - - TRBV7-6 CASSLDSAGNYGYTF TGTGCCAGCAGCTTAGACTCTGCAGGGAACTATGGCTACACCTTC
TRBJ2-5 - - TRBV9 CASSPEESDLQETQYF TGTGCCAGCAGCCCAGAAGAGAGCGACCTCCAAGAGACCCAGTACTTC
TRBJ2-1 - - TRBV4-2 CASGGLEEEQFF TGTGCCAGCGGGGGACTCGAGGAGGAGCAGTTCTTC
TRBJ2-2 - - TRBV6-1 CASSEAAGNTGELFF TGTGCCAGCAGTGAAGCGGCGGGGAACACCGGGGAGCTGTTTTTT
TRBJ2-7 - - TRBV5-1 CASSSPLQGLYEQYF TGCGCCAGCAGCTCCCCCCTACAGGGCCTCTACGAGCAGTACTTC
TRBJ1-5 - - TRBV6-1 CASSESEDLQPQHF TGTGCCAGCAGTGAATCGGAGGACTTGCAGCCCCAGCATTTT
TRBJ1-3 once - TRBV9 CASSSTPGNTIYF TGTGCCAGCAGCTCTACGCCAGGAAACACCATATATTTT
TRBJ1-5 - - TRBV27 CASSLEGLGNQPQHF TGTGCCAGCAGTTTGGAGGGACTCGGGAATCAGCCCCAGCATTTT
TRBJ1-2 - - TRBV7-2 CASSPLGAYGYTF TGTGCCAGCAGTCCTCTGGGCGCCTATGGCTACACCTTC
TRBJ1-4 - - TRBV7-2 CASRPTLLTPLATNEKLFF TGTGCCAGCAGACCAACCCTGTTGACGCCCCTAGCAACTAATGAAAAACTGTTTTTT
TRBJ2-2 - - TRBV29-1 CSASGQPNTGELFF TGCAGCGCCTCGGGACAACCGAACACCGGGGAGCTGTTTTTT
TRBJ2-7 - TRBD1 TRBV19 CASRPRTGRTYEQYF TGTGCCAGTAGACCGCGGACAGGGCGCACCTACGAGCAGTACTTC
TRBJ2-7 - TRBD2 TRBV9 CASSVSGASYEQYF TGTGCCAGCAGCGTAAGCGGGGCTAGTTACGAGCAGTACTTC
TRBJ1-1 - - TRBV7-3 CASSVQGNTEAFF TGTGCCAGCAGCGTACAGGGGAACACTGAAGCTTTCTTT
TRBJ2-1 - TRBD1 TRBV10-1 CASSDGQGASEQFF TGCGCCAGCAGTGACGGCCAGGGGGCAAGTGAGCAGTTCTTC
TRBJ1-4 - - TRBV11-2 CASSPDRSNEKLFF TGTGCCAGCAGTCCAGACAGGTCGAATGAAAAACTGTTTTTT
TRBJ2-7 - TRBD2 TRBV5-6 CASSPVAGGHYEQYF TGTGCCAGCAGCCCCGTGGCGGGGGGACACTACGAGCAGTACTTC
TRBJ1-2 once TRBD1 TRBV6-5 CASSYLTGGVSGYTF TGTGCCAGCAGTTACTTGACAGGGGGCGTAAGTGGCTACACCTTC
TRBJ1-2 - - TRBV6-5 CASRRQAPVNGYTF TGTGCCAGCAGGAGACAGGCCCCCGTTAATGGCTACACCTTC
TRBJ2-3 - TRBD1 TRBV4-1 CASSQDHRQGDTDTQYF TGCGCCAGCAGCCAAGACCATAGACAGGGGGACACAGATACGCAGTATTTT
TRBJ1-1 - TRBD1 TRBV29-1 CSILRQGYTEAFF TGCAGCATACTTAGACAGGGGTACACTGAAGCTTTCTTT
TRBJ1-2 - - TRBV6-5 CASSTPEAGGGYTF TGTGCCAGCAGTACACCAGAAGCCGGGGGTGGCTACACCTTC